The 14 T cell receptor beta chains reported below all come from one sample, sequenced in a study of OX40 agonist ivuxolimab in advanced cancers. Sequencing used immunoSEQ multiplex PCR; TCRdb keeps in-frame clones, though not all of them. The table records roughly 48,000 clones, around nine tenths of them present only once. The sequenced sample was CD4+ or CD8+ T cells sorted from blood, obtained in a trial of the OX40 agonist ivuxolimab. These receptors originate from an adult with an advanced solid tumor such as melanoma, head and neck, liver or kidney cancer.

This clone occurred once. The gene calls are TRBV6-5 and TRBJ2-7; 11 bases align to TRBD1. V dropped 6 bases and J dropped 3; count of bases not matched to a gene: 4. This CDR3 contains 14 residues. The germline CDR1 and CDR2 sequences are MNHEY and SVGAGI. Here the CDR3 DNA reads TGTGCCAGCAGCCGCGGGACAGGGGGCTACGAGCAGTACTTC. It translates to CASSRGTGGYEQYF.

This clone was recorded a few times. The rearrangement uses TRBV19 and TRBJ1-2; D is possibly TRBD1 (5 bases). This CDR3 has 14 amino acids. Trimming removed 7 bases from V and 0 bases from J, with 12 bases in between. CDR1 is LNHDA and CDR2 is SQIVND in the germline V gene (reference sequence). CDR3 DNA sequence: TGTGCCAGTACCCCGACAGTCGCTAACTATGGCTACACCTTC. Translated, it gives CASTPTVANYGYTF.

This chain links TRBV9 with TRBJ2-2; possible D gene TRBD1, 6 bases. Trimming cost V 1 base and J 4 bases, with 11 bases left between them. The CDR3 has 15 residues. Per the germline V gene, CDR1 is SGDLS and CDR2 is YYNGEE. The CDR3 sequence: CASSVSGASTGELFF. The CDR3 nucleotides are TGTGCCAGCAGCGTATCAGGGGCTAGCACCGGGGAGCTGTTTTTT.

This chain connects TRBV29-1 to TRBJ2-7, with D perhaps TRBD1 or TRBD2 (5 bases each). Germline assignment: CDR1 SQVTM and CDR2 ANQGSEA. The V gene lost 6 bases and the J gene lost 0 bases, with 12 bases spanning the gap. The CDR3 contains 13 residues. The CDR3 here is CSVVSGASYEQYF. CDR3 nucleotides: TGCAGCGTGGTTTCCGGGGCCTCCTACGAGCAGTACTTC.

This chain uses TRBV11-2 with TRBJ1-4; 10 bases match TRBD1. The CDR3 length is 14 residues. Germline V gives CDR1 SGHAT, CDR2 FQNNGV. V trimming: 0 bases; J trimming: 11 bases; junction bases outside the gene matches: 3. In nucleotides, the CDR3 is TGTGCCAGCAGCTTAGATGGGACAGGGGTGAAACTGTTTTTT. Protein: CASSLDGTGVKLFF. The full variable domain, in which reference TRBV11-2 and TRBJ1-4 provide the parts outside the CDR3, is EAGVAQSPRYKIIEKRQSVAFWCNPISGHATLYWYQQILGQGPKLLIQFQNNGVVDDSQLPKDRFSAERLKGVDSTLKIQPAKLEDSAVYLCASSLDGTGVKLFFGSGTQLSVL.

This rearrangement joins TRBV13 to TRBJ2-7; D possibly corresponds to TRBD1 (6 bases). Deletions cut 5 bases from V and 2 bases from J, with 13 bases between. Germline assignment: CDR1 PRHDT and CDR2 FYEKMQ (reference sequence). This CDR3 has 14 amino acids. The CDR3 sequence: CASSTGRGAYEQYF. CDR3 bases: TGTGCCAGCAGCACAGGCAGGGGCGCCTACGAGCAGTACTTC. The variable domain in full, completed from reference TRBV13 and TRBJ2-7, reads AAGVIQSPRHLIKEKRETATLKCYPIPRHDTVYWYQQGPGQDPQFLISFYEKMQSDKGSIPDRFSAQQFSDYHSELNMSSLELGDSALYFCASSTGRGAYEQYFGPGTRLTVT.

The chain is built from TRBV28 and TRBJ1-1; 9 nucleotides agree with TRBD1. The CDR3 consists of 16 residues. Germline CDR1 is MDHEN and CDR2 is SYDVKM. Trimming cost V 5 bases and J 0 bases; bases outside gene matches: 7. The CDR3 bases are TGTGCCAGCAGTCTGGGGGGACAGGGTTTGAACACTGAAGCTTTCTTT. It encodes CASSLGGQGLNTEAFF.

J is TRBJ1-2 and V is TRBV4-1; no firm D call. The CDR3 runs 14 residues. V gave up 1 base and J gave up 0 bases, with 6 bases separating them. CDR1 and CDR2 (germline): MGHRA, YSYEKL. DNA for the CDR3: TGCGCCAGCAGCCAAGTCGGATCTAACTATGGCTACACCTTC. It yields the protein CASSQVGSNYGYTF.

The chain recombines TRBV18 with TRBJ2-7; either TRBD1 or TRBD2 may fit D (5 bases each). The V end lost 1 base, the J end lost 5 bases, and 15 bases lay between the germline ends. There are 15 residues in the CDR3. Germline loops: CDR1 KGHSH, CDR2 LQKENI. The CDR3 sequence: CASSPRDGLSHEQYF. DNA of the CDR3: TGTGCCAGCTCACCACGGGACGGACTGTCCCACGAGCAGTACTTC.

The chain employs TRBV2 and TRBJ1-4; D is undetermined. Trimming removed 6 bases from V and 2 bases from J, with 19 bases in between. The CDR3 spans 17 residues. Germline CDR1 is SNHLY and CDR2 is FYNNEI. The CDR3 protein is CASRRIVQIGTNEKLFF. CDR3 sequence (DNA): TGTGCCAGCAGGAGGATCGTACAGATTGGTACTAATGAAAAACTGTTTTTT.

The J gene is TRBJ2-5, the V gene TRBV29-1; maybe TRBD1 (5 bases). The CDR3 covers 14 residues. Trimming removed 5 bases at V and 1 base at J, with 14 bases between. CDR1 and CDR2 from the germline V gene are SQVTM and ANQGSEA. The CDR3 bases are TGCAGCGTTTCCAGCCAGGGCCTCCAAGAGACCCAGTACTTC. It codes for CSVSSQGLQETQYF.

CDR3 DNA: TGTGCCAGCAGTAACCAGGGGGCGGGTGAGCAGTACTTC. As protein: CASSNQGAGEQYF. This rearrangement joins TRBV6-5 to TRBJ2-7; 8 bases align to TRBD1. CDR1 is MNHEY, CDR2 SVGAGI, per germline. The trim removed 5 bases at V and 7 bases at J, leaving 7 bases unmatched. The CDR3 contains 13 residues.

The chain links TRBV18 to TRBJ1-5, with 9 bases lining up with TRBD1. Germline V gene data show CDR1 as KGHSH and CDR2 as LQKENI. The CDR3 length is 15 residues. Unmatched junction bases numbered 5, after V lost 4 bases and J lost 4 bases. DNA of the CDR3: TGTGCCAGCTCACTCTCCGGGACAGGGAATCAGCCCCAGCATTTT. The encoded protein is CASSLSGTGNQPQHF.

The chain carries TRBV5-1 and TRBJ2-5; 11 nucleotides match TRBD2. The CDR3 is made up of 19 amino acids. The V and J ends lost 0 bases and 4 bases, in that order; junction bases with no gene match: 14. The germline V gene encodes CDR1 SGHRS and CDR2 YFSETQ. The CDR3 nucleotides read TGCGCCAGCAGCTTGGGGCTAGCGGGGGGCCCAACCCAGGGAGAGACCCAGTACTTC. The encoded protein is CASSLGLAGGPTQGETQYF. Full variable domain (rest looked up from reference TRBV5-1 and TRBJ2-5): KAGVTQTPRYLIKTRGQQVTLSCSPISGHRSVSWYQQTPGQGLQFLFEYFSETQRNKGNFPGRFSGRQFSNSRSEMNVSTLELGDSALYLCASSLGLAGGPTQGETQYFGPGTRLLVL.